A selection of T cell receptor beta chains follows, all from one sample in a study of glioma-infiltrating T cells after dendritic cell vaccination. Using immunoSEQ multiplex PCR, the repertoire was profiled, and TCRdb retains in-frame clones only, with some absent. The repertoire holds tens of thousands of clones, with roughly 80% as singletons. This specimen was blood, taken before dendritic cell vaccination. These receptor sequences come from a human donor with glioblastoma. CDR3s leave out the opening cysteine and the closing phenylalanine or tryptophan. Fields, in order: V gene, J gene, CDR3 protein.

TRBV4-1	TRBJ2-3	ASSQPQGAGGAFTQY
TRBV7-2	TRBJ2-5	ASSWRQGAEETQY
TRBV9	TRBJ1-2	ASSVLAQGAAYGYT
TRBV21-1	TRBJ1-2	ASSKKGSNYGYT
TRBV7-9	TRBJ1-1	ASSLWPGGEGAAF
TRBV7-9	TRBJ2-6	ASSLAGSTSSGANVLT
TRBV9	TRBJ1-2	ASSVARGFNYGYT
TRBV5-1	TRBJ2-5	ASSFGGKETQY
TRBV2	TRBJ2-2	ASSLGSANTGELF
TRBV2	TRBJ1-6	ASSDDGSRSYNSPLH
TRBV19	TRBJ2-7	ASRTAGTNAEQY
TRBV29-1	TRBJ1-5	SVGGQGAGQPQH
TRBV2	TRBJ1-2	ASSDGANYGYT
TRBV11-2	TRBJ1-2	ASSFENRAGYGYT
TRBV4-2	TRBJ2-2	ASSSSGRPGELF
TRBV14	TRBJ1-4	ASSLQGLKREKLF
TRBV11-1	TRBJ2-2	ASSLSGLAGELF
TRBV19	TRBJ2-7	ASSTAGASYEQY